The entry below describes one TCR beta chain. These data originate in a study of identical twins. CDR1 and CDR2 (germline): LGHNA, YNFKEQ. The CDR3 totals 16 residues. The ends were cut back, 1 base at V and 0 bases at J, with 9 bases in the middle. TCRdb itself ran the 5' RACE reads through MiXCR, one entry per CDR3 protein. The table lists 1.5 million to 2 million distinct CDR3 sequences, around a third of them singletons. The chain carries TRBV4-2 and TRBJ2-2; D remains ambiguous. The receptor comes from a newborn girl in good health. Specimen: cord blood. The CDR3, as DNA: TGTGCCAGCAGCCAAGGCACAGTCTCGAACACCGGGGAGCTGTTTTTT. It specifies CASSQGTVSNTGELFF.